The source of this TCR beta chain is a study of immune evolution from preneoplasia to lung adenocarcinoma. General study results and limits: Highest clonality occurred in KRAS-mutant, not EGFR-mutant or double wild-type, nodules. From normal lung to invasive adenocarcinoma, top clone frequencies appeared to decrease.

Patients had resection in Japan or China between 2014 and 2017. H&E slides confirmed each diagnosis, reviewed by two pathologists independently. Profiling relied on immunoSEQ multiplex PCR, and the TCRdb table lists in-frame clones only, not all of them. The sample yields around 3,600 clones, approximately 80% seen once. Germline V gene sequence: CDR1 SGHDT, CDR2 YYEEEE. The CDR3 consists of 14 residues. V was pared by 4 bases and J by 4 bases, with 14 bases between. Note on this clone: The antigen remains unidentified.

The chain carries TRBV5-6 and TRBJ1-2; tentatively, D is TRBD1 (5 bases). This receptor was obtained from a person between 65 and 80 years old with lung adenocarcinoma. The sequenced material came from FFPE minimally invasive lung adenocarcinoma tissue. This CDR3 is CASSPIQDFYGYTF. DNA for the CDR3: TGTGCCAGCAGCCCAATACAGGACTTCTATGGCTACACCTTC. Variable domain in full (rest from reference TRBV5-6 and TRBJ1-2): DAGVTQSPTHLIKTRGQQVTLRCSPKSGHDTVSWYQQALGQGPQFIFQYYEEEERQRGNFPDRFSGHQFPNYSSELNVNALLLGDSALYLCASSPIQDFYGYTFGSGTRLTVV.